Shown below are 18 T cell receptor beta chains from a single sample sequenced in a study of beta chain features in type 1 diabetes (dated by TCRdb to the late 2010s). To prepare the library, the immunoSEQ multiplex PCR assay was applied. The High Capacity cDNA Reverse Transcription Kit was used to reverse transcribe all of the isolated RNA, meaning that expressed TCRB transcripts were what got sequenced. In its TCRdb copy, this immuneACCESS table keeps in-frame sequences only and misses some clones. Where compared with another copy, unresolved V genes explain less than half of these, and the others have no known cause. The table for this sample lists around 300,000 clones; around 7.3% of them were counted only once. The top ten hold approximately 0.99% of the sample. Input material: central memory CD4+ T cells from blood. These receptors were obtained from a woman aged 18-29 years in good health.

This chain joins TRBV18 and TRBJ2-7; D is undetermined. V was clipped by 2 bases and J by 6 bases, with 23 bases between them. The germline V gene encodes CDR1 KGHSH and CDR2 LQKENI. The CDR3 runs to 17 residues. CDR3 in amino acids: CASSPSGSPLNLIEQYV. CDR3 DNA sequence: TGTGCCAGCTCACCATCGGGCTCCCCCTTAAACTTGATCGAGCAGTACGTC.

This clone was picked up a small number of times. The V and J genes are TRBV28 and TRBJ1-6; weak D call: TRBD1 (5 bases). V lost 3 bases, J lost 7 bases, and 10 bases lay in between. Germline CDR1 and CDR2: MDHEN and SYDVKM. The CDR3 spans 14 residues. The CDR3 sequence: CASSLGHKNSPLHF. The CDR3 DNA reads TGTGCCAGCAGTTTGGGGCATAAAAATTCACCCCTCCACTTT.

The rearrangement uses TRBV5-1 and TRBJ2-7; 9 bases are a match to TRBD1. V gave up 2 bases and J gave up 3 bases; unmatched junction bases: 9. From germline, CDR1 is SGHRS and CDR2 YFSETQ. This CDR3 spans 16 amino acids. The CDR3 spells CASSFFRTGEVYEQYV. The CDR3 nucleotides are TGCGCCAGCAGCTTCTTTAGGACAGGGGAGGTCTACGAGCAGTACGTC.

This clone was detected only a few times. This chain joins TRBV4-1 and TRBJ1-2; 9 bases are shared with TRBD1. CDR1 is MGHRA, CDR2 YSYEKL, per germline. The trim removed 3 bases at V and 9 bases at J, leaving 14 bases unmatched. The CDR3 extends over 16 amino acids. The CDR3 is CASSQVPGTGLGSYTF. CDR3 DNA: TGCGCCAGCAGCCAGGTACCTGGGACAGGGCTTGGGAGCTACACCTTC.

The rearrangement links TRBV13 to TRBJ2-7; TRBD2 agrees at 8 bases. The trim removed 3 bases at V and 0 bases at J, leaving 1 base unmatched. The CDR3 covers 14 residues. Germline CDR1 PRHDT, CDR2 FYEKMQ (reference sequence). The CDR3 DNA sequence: TGTGCCAGCAGCTTGAGCGGGAGCTCCTACGAGCAGTACTTC. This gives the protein CASSLSGSSYEQYF.

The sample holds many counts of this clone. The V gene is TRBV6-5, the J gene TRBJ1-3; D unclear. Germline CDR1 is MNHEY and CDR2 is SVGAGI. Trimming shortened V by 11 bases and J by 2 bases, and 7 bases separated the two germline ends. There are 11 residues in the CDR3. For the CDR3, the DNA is TGTGCCGCCGGGGCTGGAAACACCATATATTTT. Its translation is CAAGAGNTIYF.

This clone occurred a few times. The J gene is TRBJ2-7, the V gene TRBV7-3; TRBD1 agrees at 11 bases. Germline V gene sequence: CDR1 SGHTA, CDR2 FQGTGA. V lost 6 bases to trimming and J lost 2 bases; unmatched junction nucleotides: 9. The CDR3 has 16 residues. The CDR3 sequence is CASSSPRDRGAYEQYV. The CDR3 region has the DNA TGTGCCAGCAGTTCACCCAGGGACAGGGGGGCCTACGAGCAGTACGTC.

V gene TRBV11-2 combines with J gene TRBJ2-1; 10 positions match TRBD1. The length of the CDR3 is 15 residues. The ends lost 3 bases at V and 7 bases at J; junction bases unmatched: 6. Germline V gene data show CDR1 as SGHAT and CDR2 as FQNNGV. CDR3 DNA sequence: TGTGCCAGCAGCTTTGCGGGACAGGGGCGGAATGAGCAGTTCTTC. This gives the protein CASSFAGQGRNEQFF.

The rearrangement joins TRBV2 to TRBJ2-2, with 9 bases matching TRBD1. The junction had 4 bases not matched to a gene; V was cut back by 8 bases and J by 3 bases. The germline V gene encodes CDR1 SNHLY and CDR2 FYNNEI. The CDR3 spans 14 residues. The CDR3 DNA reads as TGTGCCAGCGGGGGGACAGGGTACACCGGGGAGCTGTTTTTT. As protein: CASGGTGYTGELFF. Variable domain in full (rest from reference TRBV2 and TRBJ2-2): EPEVTQTPSHQVTQMGQEVILRCVPISNHLYFYWYRQILGQKVEFLVSFYNNEISEKSEIFDDQFSVERPDGSNFTLKIRSTKLEDSAMYFCASGGTGYTGELFFGEGSRLTVL.

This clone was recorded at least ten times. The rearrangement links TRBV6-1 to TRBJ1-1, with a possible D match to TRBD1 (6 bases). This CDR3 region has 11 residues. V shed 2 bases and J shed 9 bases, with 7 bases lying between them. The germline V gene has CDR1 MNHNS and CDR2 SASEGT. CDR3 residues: CASSEQGKAFF. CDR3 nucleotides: TGTGCCAGCAGTGAACAGGGGAAAGCTTTCTTT.

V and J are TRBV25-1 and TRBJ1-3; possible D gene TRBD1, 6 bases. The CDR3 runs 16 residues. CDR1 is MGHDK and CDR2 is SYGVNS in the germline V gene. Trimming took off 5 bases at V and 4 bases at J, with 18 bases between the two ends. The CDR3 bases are TGTGCCAGCAGTCCAATACAGGGTGCTCTAGGAAACACCATATATTTT. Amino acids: CASSPIQGALGNTIYF.

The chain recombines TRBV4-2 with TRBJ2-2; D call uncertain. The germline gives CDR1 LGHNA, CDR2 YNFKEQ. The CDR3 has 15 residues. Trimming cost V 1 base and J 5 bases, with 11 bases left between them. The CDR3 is CASSQVKAITGELFF. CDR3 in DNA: TGTGCCAGCAGCCAAGTGAAAGCAATTACCGGGGAGCTGTTTTTT.

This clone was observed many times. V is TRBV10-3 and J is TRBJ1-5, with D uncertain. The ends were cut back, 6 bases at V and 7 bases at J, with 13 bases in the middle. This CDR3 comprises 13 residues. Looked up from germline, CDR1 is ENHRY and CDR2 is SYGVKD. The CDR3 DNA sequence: TGTGCCATCAGGGCAGGTCCTTCCCAGCCCCAGCATTTT. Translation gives CAIRAGPSQPQHF.

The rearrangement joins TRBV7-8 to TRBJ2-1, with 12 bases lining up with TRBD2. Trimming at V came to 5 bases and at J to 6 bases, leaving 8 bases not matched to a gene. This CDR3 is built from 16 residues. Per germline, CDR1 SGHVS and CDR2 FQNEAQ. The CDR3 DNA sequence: TGTGCCAGCAGCCATAAGAGACTAGCGGGAGTCAATGAGCAGTTCTTC. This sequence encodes CASSHKRLAGVNEQFF.

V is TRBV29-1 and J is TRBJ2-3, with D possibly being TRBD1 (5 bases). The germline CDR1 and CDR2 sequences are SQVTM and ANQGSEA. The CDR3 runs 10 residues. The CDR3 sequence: CRAGTDTQYF. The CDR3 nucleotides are TGCAGAGCAGGGACAGATACGCAGTATTTT.

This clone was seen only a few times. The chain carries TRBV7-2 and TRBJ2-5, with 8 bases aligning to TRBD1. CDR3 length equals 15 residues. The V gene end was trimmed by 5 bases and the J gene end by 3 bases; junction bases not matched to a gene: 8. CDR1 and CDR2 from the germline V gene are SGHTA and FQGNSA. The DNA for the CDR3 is TGTGCCAGCAGCCTTCAATTGACAGGGGAAGAGACCCAGTACTTC. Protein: CASSLQLTGEETQYF.

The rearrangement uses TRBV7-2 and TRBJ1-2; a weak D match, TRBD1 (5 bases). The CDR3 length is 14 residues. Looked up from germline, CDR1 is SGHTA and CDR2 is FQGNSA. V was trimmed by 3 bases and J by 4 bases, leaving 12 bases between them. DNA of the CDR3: TGTGCCAGCAGCTTGAGGCAGGACATCTATGGCTACACCTTC. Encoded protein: CASSLRQDIYGYTF.

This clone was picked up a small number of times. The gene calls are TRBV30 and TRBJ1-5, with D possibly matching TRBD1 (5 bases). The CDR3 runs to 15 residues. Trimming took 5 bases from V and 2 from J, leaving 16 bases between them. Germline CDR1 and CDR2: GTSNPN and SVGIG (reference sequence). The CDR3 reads CAWSGQRSGNQPQHF. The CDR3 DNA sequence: TGTGCCTGGTCAGGACAAAGGAGTGGCAATCAGCCCCAGCATTTT.